Judged by abundance, the clone carrying this TCR beta chain is medium-sized. Its antigen is not known. These data come from a study of tumor-infiltrating lymphocytes in localized non-small cell lung cancer. In the study overall: Several tumor histologies, both smoking statuses, and some post-neoadjuvant chemotherapy samples were included. Tumor tissue and non-adjacent uninvolved lung came from each patient.

Whole-study findings and limits: No link was found between tumor T-cell fraction and recurrence-free survival. Technical variation could not be separated from intratumor heterogeneity here.

CDR3 length: 13 amino acids. Germline CDR1 and CDR2: ENHRY and SYGVKD. The V and J ends lost 5 bases and 8 bases, in that order; junction bases with no gene match: 8. Sequenced by immunoSEQ multiplex PCR; TCRdb stores in-frame clones only, minus some. The sample lists more than 9,500 clones, 80% occurring once. J is TRBJ1-1 and V is TRBV10-3; TRBD1 agrees at 7 bases. The clonotype comes from a human donor with non-small cell lung cancer. Sequencing was done on a sample of lung tumor tissue. The CDR3 sequence is CAISPTGEGEAFF. The CDR3 nucleotides are TGTGCCATCAGTCCTACAGGGGAAGGGGAAGCTTTCTTT.